Presented here are 5 T cell receptor beta chains from one specimen sequenced in a study of blood T cell repertoires in COVID-19. The assay was immunoSEQ multiplex PCR, and TCRdb's table has in-frame clones only and misses some. Counted here are approximately 35,000 clones, around 90% occurring once; the ten biggest clones make up 11% to 15%. The sample comprised peripheral blood. The receptor source for this set is a man between 60 and 70 years old with active COVID-19.

The chain combines TRBV3-1 (or the pseudogene TRBV3-2) with TRBJ2-3, with 13 nucleotides matching TRBD2. CDR3 length equals 18 residues. J gave up 1 base and V 1 base, and 5 bases lay outside the gene matches. Per the germline V gene, CDR1 is LGHDT and CDR2 is YNNKEL (reference sequence). The CDR3 protein is CASSQARLAGGRTDTQYF. The CDR3 DNA follows: TGTGCCAGCAGCCAAGCTAGACTAGCGGGAGGACGCACAGATACGCAGTATTTT.

The J gene is TRBJ2-3, the V gene TRBV7-9; possible D gene TRBD1, 6 bases. Germline V gives CDR1 SEHNR, CDR2 FQNEAQ (reference sequence). The V end lost 1 base, the J end lost 4 bases, and 12 bases lay between the germline ends. The CDR3 length is 15 residues. The CDR3 DNA reads as TGTGCCAGCAGCTTAGGGATCCAGGGGCCAGATACGCAGTATTTT. Translated: CASSLGIQGPDTQYF.

The CDR3 nucleotides are TGTGCCAGCAGCCCTAACAGGGGGAGCAATCAGCCCCAGCATTTT. Protein product: CASSPNRGSNQPQHF. The chain recombines TRBV4-2 with TRBJ1-5; TRBD1 matches 8 bases. The CDR3 loop spans 15 amino acids. V was pared by 4 bases and J by 1 base, with 3 bases of the junction left unmatched. Germline CDR1 LGHNA, CDR2 YNFKEQ.

This chain links TRBV5-4 with TRBJ2-3, with D tentatively TRBD2 (6 bases). V dropped 0 bases and J dropped 1 base, with 6 bases sitting between them. The germline CDR1 and CDR2 sequences are SGHNT and YYREEE (reference sequence). The CDR3 runs to 14 residues. As DNA, the CDR3 is TGTGCCAGCAGCTTGGGGGGGGGCACAGATACGCAGTATTTT. It translates to CASSLGGGTDTQYF.

A single count supports this clone. The chain joins TRBV19 to TRBJ2-5; TRBD1 agrees at 12 bases. With V trimmed by 7 bases and J by 5 bases, 11 bases remained unmatched. The CDR3 is 16 residues long. Germline values: CDR1 LNHDA, CDR2 SQIVND (reference sequence). For the CDR3, the DNA is TGTGCCAGTAACCCCCGGGGACAGGGGGCCAAGGAGACCCAGTACTTC. Its translation is CASNPRGQGAKETQYF.